The T cell receptor beta chain described here comes from a study of T cell clones after liver transplantation. Profiled with immunoSEQ multiplex PCR; TCRdb holds only in-frame clones, not every one. The profile shows around 120,000 clones, just over 90% of them singletons. CDR3 size: 12 residues. Trimming shortened V by 6 bases and J by 1 base, and 4 bases separated the two germline ends. From germline, CDR1 is SNHLY and CDR2 FYNNEI. This clone appeared a few times. The clonotype originates from a human patient who received a liver transplant. The graft donor may have contributed some T cells. The sequenced sample was CD4+ T cells from blood, obtained 12 months after liver transplant. The J gene is TRBJ1-5, the V gene TRBV2; no definite D call. DNA for the CDR3: TGTGCCAGCAGGGGCAGCAATCAGCCCCAGCATTTT. Amino acid sequence: CASRGSNQPQHF.